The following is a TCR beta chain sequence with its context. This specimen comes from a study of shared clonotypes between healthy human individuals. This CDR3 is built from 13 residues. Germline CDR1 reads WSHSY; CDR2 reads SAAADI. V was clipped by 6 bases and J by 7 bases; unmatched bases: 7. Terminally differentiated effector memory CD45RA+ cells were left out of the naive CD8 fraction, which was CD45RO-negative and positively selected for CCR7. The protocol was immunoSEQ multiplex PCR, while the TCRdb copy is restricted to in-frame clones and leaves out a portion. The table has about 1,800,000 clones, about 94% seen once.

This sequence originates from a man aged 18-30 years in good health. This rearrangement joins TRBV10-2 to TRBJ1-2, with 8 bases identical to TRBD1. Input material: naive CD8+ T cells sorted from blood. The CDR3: CASSQTGEGGYTF. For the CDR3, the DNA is TGCGCCAGCAGCCAGACAGGGGAAGGTGGCTACACCTTC.